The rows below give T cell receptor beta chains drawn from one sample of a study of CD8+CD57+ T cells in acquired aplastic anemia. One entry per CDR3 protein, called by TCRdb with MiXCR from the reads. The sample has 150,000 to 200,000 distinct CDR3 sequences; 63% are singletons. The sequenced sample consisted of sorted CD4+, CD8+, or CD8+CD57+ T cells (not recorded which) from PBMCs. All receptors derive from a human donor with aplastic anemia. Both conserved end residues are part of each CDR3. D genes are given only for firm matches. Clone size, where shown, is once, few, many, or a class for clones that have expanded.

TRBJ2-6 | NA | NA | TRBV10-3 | TGTGCCACCACGATAACAGGGACTGGGGCCAACGTCCTGACTTTC | CATTITGTGANVLTF
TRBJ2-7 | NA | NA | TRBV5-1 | TGCGCCAGCAGCCGAGAGAGGTACGAGCAGTACTTC | CASSRERYEQYF
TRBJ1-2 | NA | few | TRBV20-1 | TGCAGTGCTAGAGAAGCAGAGAACTATGGCTACACCTTC | CSAREAENYGYTF
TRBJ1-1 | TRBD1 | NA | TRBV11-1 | TGTGCCAGCAGACATAGGACAGGGGTAGAGACTGAAGCTTTCTTT | CASRHRTGVETEAFF
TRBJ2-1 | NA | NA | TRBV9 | TGTGCCAGCAGCGCCCCCTCTAATGAGCAGTTCTTC | CASSAPSNEQFF
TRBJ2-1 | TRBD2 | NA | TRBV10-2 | TGTGCCAGCAGCCAAGCCGGGACTAGACTCTACAATGAGCAGTTCTTC | CASSQAGTRLYNEQFF
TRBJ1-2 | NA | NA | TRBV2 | TGTGCCAGCAGCGCCGGACCCAACCACGGGGGCTACACCTTC | CASSAGPNHGGYTF
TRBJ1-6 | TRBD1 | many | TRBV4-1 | TGCGCCAGCAGCCCACATTTGACAGGGGCGAATTCACCCCTCCACTTT | CASSPHLTGANSPLHF
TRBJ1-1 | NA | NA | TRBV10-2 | TGCGCCAGCAGTGAGCCCTGGGGGAGAGGGTTCACTGAAGCTTTCTTT | CASSEPWGRGFTEAFF
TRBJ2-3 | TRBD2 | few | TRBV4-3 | TGCGCCAGCAGCCAAGTCGTTAGCGGGGGCACAGATACGCAGTATTTT | CASSQVVSGGTDTQYF
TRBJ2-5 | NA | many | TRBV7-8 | TGTGCCAGCAGCCGAGCGAGCGGCGACCAAGAGACCCAGTACTTC | CASSRASGDQETQYF
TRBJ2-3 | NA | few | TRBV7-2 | NA | CASSFYICSALGLAIDTQYF
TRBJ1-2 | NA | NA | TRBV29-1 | TGCGGCGTTGATTGGGCAGGCCCGCTTGGCTACACCTTC | CGVDWAGPLGYTF
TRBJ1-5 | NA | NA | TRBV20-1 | TGCAGTGCAAAGCTAGCGCGCAATCAGCCCCAGCATTTT | CSAKLARNQPQHF
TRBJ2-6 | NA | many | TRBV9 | TGTGCCAGCAGCCCGCCCACAGGGACTGGGGCCAACGTCCTGACTTTC | CASSPPTGTGANVLTF
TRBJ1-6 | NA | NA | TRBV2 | TGTGCCAGCAGAGTGGACAGAAGCTCCTATAATTCACCCCTCCACTTT | CASRVDRSSYNSPLHF
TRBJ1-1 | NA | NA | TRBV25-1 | TGTGCCAGCAGTGATTTAGGGGGTAAGGAAGCTTTCTTT | CASSDLGGKEAFF
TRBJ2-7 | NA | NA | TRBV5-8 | TGTGCCAGCAGCTTGGGGCGCGCGCCCACCTACGAGCAGTACTTC | CASSLGRAPTYEQYF
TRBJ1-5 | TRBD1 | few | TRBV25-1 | TGTGCCAGCAGTGATTCGGACAGGGGCCATAGCAATCAGCCCCAGCATTTT | CASSDSDRGHSNQPQHF
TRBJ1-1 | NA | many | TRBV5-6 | TGTGCCAGCAGCACAGCTCGGCGGATTAACACTGAAGCTTTCTTT | CASSTARRINTEAFF
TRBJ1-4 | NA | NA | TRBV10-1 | TGCGCCAGCAGTGAAGGTGGGACATTGTGGAGCCCTGAAAAACTGTTTTTT | CASSEGGTLWSPEKLFF
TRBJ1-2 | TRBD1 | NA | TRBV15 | TGTGCCACCAGCAGTACTCCTATGGGACAGAAACCAGCTAACTATGGCTACACCTTC | CATSSTPMGQKPANYGYTF
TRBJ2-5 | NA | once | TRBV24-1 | TGTGCCACCAGTGATTTGGGGGCAGGCGCCTCTCTGGAGACCCAGTACTTC | CATSDLGAGASLETQYF
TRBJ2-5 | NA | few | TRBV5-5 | TGTGCCAGCAGCTTGTCGGAGACCCAAGAGACCCAGTACTTC | CASSLSETQETQYF
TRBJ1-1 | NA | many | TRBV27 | TGTGCCAGCAGTCCAGGGCGAACTGAAGCTTTCTTT | CASSPGRTEAFF
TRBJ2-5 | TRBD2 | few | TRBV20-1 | TGCAGTGCTAGAGTCCTTAGGACTAGCGGGACAATGGAGACCCAGTACTTC | CSARVLRTSGTMETQYF
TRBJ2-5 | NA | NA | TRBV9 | TGTGCCAGCAGCGTAGGAGACTTTATGCAAGAGACCCAGTACTTC | CASSVGDFMQETQYF
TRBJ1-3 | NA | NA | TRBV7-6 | TGTGCCAGCAGCGGACCCGGGACTGGAGCTGGAAACACCATATATTTT | CASSGPGTGAGNTIYF
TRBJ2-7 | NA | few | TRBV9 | TGTGCCAGCAGCGTAGGAGGGTCGGGAGAGCAGTACTTC | CASSVGGSGEQYF
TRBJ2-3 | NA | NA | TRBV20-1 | TGCAGTGCTAGATTGGAGAAGGGCACAGATACGCAGTATTTT | CSARLEKGTDTQYF
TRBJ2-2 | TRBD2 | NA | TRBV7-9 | TGTGCCAGCAGCTCTGAGGGGACTAGCAGTACCGGGGAGTTGTTTTTT | CASSSEGTSSTGELFF
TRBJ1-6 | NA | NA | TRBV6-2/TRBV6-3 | TGTGCCAGCAGGATTATCGATAATTCACCCCTCCACTTT | CASRIIDNSPLHF
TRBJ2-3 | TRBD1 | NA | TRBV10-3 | TGTGCCACGGGGACAGTTGCTCATACGCAGTATTTT | CATGTVAHTQYF
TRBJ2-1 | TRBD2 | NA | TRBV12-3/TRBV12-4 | TGTGCCAGCAGCGGCGGACTAGCTCACGAGCAGTTCTTC | CASSGGLAHEQFF
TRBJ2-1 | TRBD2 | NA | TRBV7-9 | TGTGCCAGCAGCTTAGCGGGAGGGATTAATGAGCAGTTCTTC | CASSLAGGINEQFF
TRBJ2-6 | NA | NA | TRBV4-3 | TGCGCCAGCAGCAGGGTTGGGGCCAACGTCCTGACTTTC | CASSRVGANVLTF
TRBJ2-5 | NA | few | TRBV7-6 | TGTGCCAGCAGCTCCCTAGGAGGGGACCAAGAGACCCAGTACTTC | CASSSLGGDQETQYF
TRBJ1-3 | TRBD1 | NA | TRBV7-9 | TGTGCCAGCAGCTGGATGACAGGGGCTGGAAACACCATATATTTT | CASSWMTGAGNTIYF
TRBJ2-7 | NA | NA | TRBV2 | TGTGCCAGCACGGTCAAATCCTACGAGCAGTACTTC | CASTVKSYEQYF
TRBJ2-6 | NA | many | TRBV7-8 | TGTGCCAGCAGCCCGGGTCGAGTGACAGGGGCCAACGTCCTGACTTTC | CASSPGRVTGANVLTF
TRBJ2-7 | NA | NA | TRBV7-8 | TGTGCCAGCAGTCCAACTCGACATTGGGCCTACGAGCAGTACTTC | CASSPTRHWAYEQYF
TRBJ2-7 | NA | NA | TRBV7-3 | TGTGCCAGCAGCCAACAGGGTCGGTCCGAGCAGTACTTC | CASSQQGRSEQYF
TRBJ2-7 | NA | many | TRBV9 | TGTGCCAGCAGCCCGGGTCTCTACGAGCAGTACTTC | CASSPGLYEQYF
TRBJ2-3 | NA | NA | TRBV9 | TGTGCCAGCAGTTTAACAGGTTCAAATACGCAGTATTTT | CASSLTGSNTQYF
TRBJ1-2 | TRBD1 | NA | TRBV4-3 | TGCGCCAGCAGCCAAAGGACAGGGAAATTGGAGGGCTACACCTTC | CASSQRTGKLEGYTF
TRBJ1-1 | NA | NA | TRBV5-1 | TGCGCCAGCAGCTTGGTGGATCCGACGAACACTGAAGCTTTCTTT | CASSLVDPTNTEAFF
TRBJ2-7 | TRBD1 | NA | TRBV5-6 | TGTGCCAGCAGCTTAGCGACAGGGTACAGCTCCTACGAGCAGTACTTC | CASSLATGYSSYEQYF
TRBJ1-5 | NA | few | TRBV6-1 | TGTGCCAGCTCCGACAAAGGGTTTAGTCAGCCCCAGCATTTT | CASSDKGFSQPQHF